Given below is one TCR beta chain in context. This specimen belongs to a study of early T cells in non-severe SARS-CoV-2 infection. Study details: Sequencing of unsorted whole blood was done on bulk RNA, leaving chains unpaired.

The CDR3 covers 14 residues. V was shortened by 2 bases and J by 5 bases, with 11 bases between the two germline ends. Germline V gene data show CDR1 as MNHEY and CDR2 as SMNVEV (reference sequence). TCRdb re-called the 5' RACE reads through MiXCR, storing one row per CDR3 protein. The sample has 45,000 to 65,000 distinct CDR3 sequences; more than 10% are singletons. This chain uses TRBV27 with TRBJ2-3, with a possible D match to TRBD1 (5 bases). Sample: whole blood, taken at baseline. This sequence was found in an adult who was a healthcare worker with PCR-confirmed SARS-CoV-2 infection or an uninfected control (not recorded which). DNA of the CDR3: TGTGCCAGCAGTTTAATTCAGGGCGGAGATACGCAGTATTTT. Residues: CASSLIQGGDTQYF.